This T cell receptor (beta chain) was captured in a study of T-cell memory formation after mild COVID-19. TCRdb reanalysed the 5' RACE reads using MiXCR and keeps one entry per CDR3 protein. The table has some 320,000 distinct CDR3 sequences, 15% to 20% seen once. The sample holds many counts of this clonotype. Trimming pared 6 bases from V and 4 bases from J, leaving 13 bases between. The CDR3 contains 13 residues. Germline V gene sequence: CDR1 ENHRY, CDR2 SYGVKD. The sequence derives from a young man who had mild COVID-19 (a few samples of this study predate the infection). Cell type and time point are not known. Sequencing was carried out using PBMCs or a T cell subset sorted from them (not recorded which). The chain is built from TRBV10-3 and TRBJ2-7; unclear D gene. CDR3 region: CAIRDMDGYEQYF. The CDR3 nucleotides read TGTGCCATCAGGGATATGGACGGATACGAGCAGTACTTC.